This TCR beta chain was found in a study of STAT5B mutations in CD4+ large granular lymphocyte leukemia. Libraries were prepared by immunoSEQ multiplex PCR; TCRdb keeps only in-frame clonotypes and omits some of them. The sample yields some 40,000 clones, 75% to 85% seen once. Controls came from buffy coats of healthy blood donors. The CDR3 runs 13 residues. V lost 5 bases and J lost 7, with 12 bases in between. Germline CDR1 is KGHSH and CDR2 is LQKENI. Material for sequencing was CD4+ T cells from blood buffy coats. This sequence originates from a human donor in good health. J is TRBJ2-1 and V is TRBV18; a weak D match, TRBD1 (5 bases). The CDR3 here is CASSTGEANEQFF. The CDR3 DNA follows: TGTGCCAGCTCAACAGGCGAAGCGAATGAGCAGTTCTTC.